The entry below describes one T cell receptor (beta chain). The data were taken from a study of blood T cell repertoires in COVID-19. Method: immunoSEQ multiplex PCR; TCRdb's copy keeps in-frame clones and lacks some. The profile covers approximately 100,000 clones, with about 85% appearing a single time and about two fifths taken by the ten largest. The germline V gene has CDR1 MGHRA and CDR2 YSYEKL. Trimming cost V 4 bases and J 7 bases; bases outside gene matches: 11. This CDR3 has 16 residues. The sequenced sample was peripheral blood. V gene TRBV4-1 combines with J gene TRBJ1-4; 8 positions agree with TRBD1. This clonotype was sampled from a man older than 75 with acute or convalescent COVID-19. The CDR3, as DNA: TGCGCCAGCAGCCCGGGACCCGGACAGGGAGGTGAAAAACTGTTTTTT. Translated: CASSPGPGQGGEKLFF.